This TCR beta chain was identified during a study of T cell responses to AZD1222 COVID-19 vaccine. Study-level findings and limits: When two AZD1222 doses had been given, Spike-specific TCR breadth and depth rose.

Profiled with immunoSEQ multiplex PCR; TCRdb holds only in-frame clones, not every one. The sample lists more than 110,000 clones, more than 85% seen once, with just over 3% in the top ten. Concerning this clone: The antigen is not known.

Sequencing used peripheral blood, obtained on day 0 of AZD1222 vaccination. The receptor comes from an adult in good health.

The CDR3 nucleotides are TGTGCCAGCAGCTTGAAACAGGGGTCAGGTGAGCAGTTCTTC. It yields the protein CASSLKQGSGEQFF. The chain joins TRBV5-5 to TRBJ2-1; 7 positions agree with TRBD1. CDR3 length: 14 amino acids. V lost 1 base, J lost 9 bases, and 7 bases stayed unmatched. Germline-derived CDR1 and CDR2 are SGHKS and YYEKEE (reference sequence).